One sample yielded the 20 T cell receptor beta chains listed below, sequenced in a study of identical twins. A single record per CDR3 protein comes from TCRdb applying MiXCR to the 5' RACE reads. The sample lists 1,800,000 or so distinct CDR3 sequences; under 35% were seen once. The sequenced material came from cord blood. These TCRs come from a newborn girl in good health.

The CDR3 loop is CASTSRTDPYNEQFF. In nucleotides, the CDR3 is TGCGCCAGCACCTCACGGACTGACCCCTACAATGAGCAGTTCTTC. The chain joins TRBV4-1 to TRBJ2-1, with D tentatively TRBD2 (5 bases). The CDR3 sequence is 15 residues long. Trimming left V 7 bases short and J 2 bases short, with 15 bases between. Germline V gene lookup returns CDR1 MGHRA and CDR2 YSYEKL.

As DNA, the CDR3 is TGCGCCAGCAGCCAAGAAAGGGGACTAGCGGGAGCCCCCTACAATGAGCAGTACTTC. It is translated as CASSQERGLAGAPYNEQYF. V and J are TRBV4-1 and TRBJ2-5, with TRBD2 identical over 14 bases. The V segment lost 0 bases and the J segment 11 bases; nucleotides outside the gene matches: 17. This CDR3 is built from 19 residues. The germline V gene encodes CDR1 MGHRA and CDR2 YSYEKL.

The CDR3 DNA follows: TGTGCCAGTAGCCAGGGTGCCTATCGCTCTAACTATGGCTACACCTTC. The encoded protein is CASSQGAYRSNYGYTF. This chain joins TRBV19 and TRBJ1-2, with a possible D match to TRBD1 (5 bases). CDR1 LNHDA and CDR2 SQIVND come from the germline V gene (reference sequence). V lost 6 bases and J 0 bases, leaving 17 bases between the germline ends. The length of the CDR3 is 16 residues. Full variable domain (missing parts from reference TRBV19 and TRBJ1-2): DGGITQSPKYLFRKEGQNVTLSCEQNLNHDAMYWYRQDPGQGLRLIYYSQIVNDFQKGDIAEGYSVSREKKESFPLTVTSAQKNPTAFYLCASSQGAYRSNYGYTFGSGTRLTVV.

This clonotype was detected only a few times. The V gene is TRBV29-1, the J gene TRBJ2-1, with D perhaps TRBD2 (6 bases). This CDR3 contains 13 residues. Germline values: CDR1 SQVTM, CDR2 ANQGSEA. Trimming pared 4 bases from V and 9 bases from J, leaving 16 bases between. This CDR3 reads CSVVTGREGEQFF. The CDR3 DNA sequence: TGCAGCGTTGTAACCGGGCGGGAAGGTGAGCAGTTCTTC.

The chain has TRBV24-1 and TRBJ2-7; D gene ambiguous. V lost 1 base, J lost 4 bases, and 16 bases lay in between. Germline V gene sequence: CDR1 KGHDR, CDR2 SFDVKD. The CDR3 has 16 amino acids. The CDR3 DNA follows: TGTGCCACCAGTGATTTCCATTTTGGGGTATCGTACGAGCAGTACTTC. Its protein product is CATSDFHFGVSYEQYF.

This chain links TRBV7-6 with TRBJ2-3, with 12 bases lining up with TRBD2. This CDR3 contains 19 residues. V lost 5 bases to trimming and J lost 3 bases; unmatched junction nucleotides: 15. CDR1 SGHVS and CDR2 FNYEAQ come from the germline V gene. In DNA form, the CDR3 reads TGTGCCAGCAGCCCCGTGACGACTAGCGGGGGCCTTAAAACAGATACGCAGTATTTT. Encoded protein: CASSPVTTSGGLKTDTQYF.

In its sample, this clonotype was seen a few times. The V and J genes are TRBV20-1 and TRBJ1-1, with a tentative D call TRBD1 (6 bases). CDR3 length: 14 residues. Germline CDR1 DFQATT, CDR2 SNEGSKA (reference sequence). The V end was cut by 0 bases, the J end by 1 base, with 9 bases between. The CDR3 coding sequence is TGCAGTGCTAGAGATGGGACATCGAACACTGAAGCTTTCTTT. Residues: CSARDGTSNTEAFF.

The CDR3 DNA reads as TGCAGTGCTAGAGATCTGACCGACCCAAGCACAGATACGCAGTATTTT. Its translation is CSARDLTDPSTDTQYF. The rearrangement uses TRBV20-1 and TRBJ2-3, with no clear D. The CDR3 runs to 16 residues. Germline loops: CDR1 DFQATT, CDR2 SNEGSKA (reference sequence). V lost 0 bases, J lost 0 bases, and 13 bases lay in between.

This clonotype was seen once. The V and J genes are TRBV6-1 and TRBJ1-5; D is perhaps TRBD1 (6 bases). Trimming removed 5 bases from V and 7 bases from J, with 12 bases in between. The CDR3 spans 13 residues. CDR1 is MNHNS, CDR2 SASEGT, per germline. CDR3 in amino acids: CASSLRQVQPQHF. The CDR3 bases are TGTGCCAGCAGTTTAAGACAGGTGCAGCCCCAGCATTTT.

With regard to this clonotype: A read error may produce the germline difference seen at one junction end. This chain links TRBV12-3 or TRBV12-4 with TRBJ2-1; 7 nucleotides align to TRBD1. The CDR3 spans 15 residues. CDR3 DNA: TGTGCCAGCCGCAATACCGGGACAGCCTACAATGGGCAGTTCTTC. Protein: CASRNTGTAYNGQFF.

The rearrangement joins TRBV19 to TRBJ1-2; D unresolved. Looked up from germline, CDR1 is LNHDA and CDR2 is SQIVND (reference sequence). This CDR3 comprises 15 residues. Deletions cut 5 bases from V and 8 bases from J, with 21 bases between. CDR3 in amino acids: CASSSASKAFNGYTF. Here the CDR3 DNA reads TGTGCCAGTAGTTCAGCATCGAAGGCTTTCAACGGCTACACCTTC.

This chain links TRBV5-1 with TRBJ1-1; no clear D gene. Germline values: CDR1 SGHRS, CDR2 YFSETQ. The CDR3 is made up of 14 amino acids. Trimming shortened V by 5 bases and J by 0 bases, and 11 bases separated the two germline ends. The CDR3 nucleotides are TGCGCCAGCAGGACGGTCCACTTGAACACTGAAGCTTTCTTT. Translated, it gives CASRTVHLNTEAFF.

This sequence joins TRBV5-1 and TRBJ2-3; 12 bases line up with TRBD2. This CDR3 has 17 amino acids. Germline V gives CDR1 SGHRS, CDR2 YFSETQ. V lost 3 bases, J lost 2 bases, and 7 bases stayed unmatched. CDR3 residues: CASSSRLAGAITDTQYF. The CDR3 nucleotides are TGCGCCAGCAGCTCCAGACTAGCGGGGGCTATCACAGATACGCAGTATTTT. Variable domain in full (rest from reference TRBV5-1 and TRBJ2-3): KAGVTQTPRYLIKTRGQQVTLSCSPISGHRSVSWYQQTPGQGLQFLFEYFSETQRNKGNFPGRFSGRQFSNSRSEMNVSTLELGDSALYLCASSSRLAGAITDTQYFGPGTRLTVL.

The V and J genes are TRBV4-1 and TRBJ1-2; TRBD1 is a possible D gene (5 bases). V gave up 4 bases and J gave up 4 bases, with 16 bases separating them. The CDR3 covers 15 residues. Per germline, CDR1 MGHRA and CDR2 YSYEKL. The DNA of the CDR3 is TGCGCCAGCAGCCGACACAGGCCCCGGGGCTATGGCTACACCTTC. This codes for CASSRHRPRGYGYTF.

With respect to this clonotype: The junction departs from germline at one end; a sequencing error may be responsible. V usage is TRBV10-2 and J usage is TRBJ2-1, with 8 positions matching TRBD2. Looked up from germline, CDR1 is WSHSY and CDR2 is SAAADI. The CDR3 extends over 14 amino acids. CDR3 sequence: CASGAGGTYNERFF. The CDR3, as DNA: TGCGCCAGTGGTGCGGGGGGTACCTACAATGAGCGGTTCTTC.

This clonotype was observed at least ten times. The rearrangement joins TRBV29-1 to TRBJ2-7; the match to TRBD1 covers 7 bases. Germline-derived CDR1 and CDR2 are SQVTM and ANQGSEA. After removal of 2 bases from V and 3 bases from J, the junction contained 4 bases not matched to a gene. This CDR3 comprises 13 residues. The CDR3 is CSVEFRDSYEQYF. The CDR3 nucleotides are TGCAGCGTTGAATTTCGGGACAGCTACGAGCAGTACTTC.

A word on this clonotype: A much larger clonotype is one base distant, so this may be a read error. The CDR3 region has the DNA TGTGCCAGCAGCTTCCTGGGACGGCAGTCGTACTTC. Translation gives CASSFLGRQSYF. This chain uses TRBV7-2 with TRBJ2-7, with D perhaps TRBD1 or TRBD2 (5 bases each). CDR1 and CDR2 from the germline V gene are SGHTA and FQGNSA. V lost 3 bases and J lost 12, with 15 bases in between. The CDR3 has 12 residues.

This clonotype was found a few times. The CDR3 DNA is TGTGCCAGCAGTTTTCAACAGGGGGGAACTGAAGCTTTCTTT. Its translation: CASSFQQGGTEAFF. The chain recombines TRBV12-3 or TRBV12-4 with TRBJ1-1; TRBD1 agrees at 8 bases. There are 14 residues in the CDR3. The V gene end was trimmed by 3 bases and the J gene end by 5 bases; junction bases not matched to a gene: 5.

This clonotype was picked up a small number of times. The V and J genes are TRBV27 and TRBJ2-1; 7 nucleotides match TRBD2. Germline V gene data show CDR1 as MNHEY and CDR2 as SMNVEV (reference sequence). The CDR3 is 14 residues long. Trimming removed 7 bases from V and 10 bases from J; junction bases left unmatched: 13. The CDR3 region has the DNA TGTGCCAGCACCCCAAGCAGGACTAGAGGGGAGCAGTTCTTC. Translation: CASTPSRTRGEQFF.

The V and J genes are TRBV27 and TRBJ2-7; 15 bases are a match to TRBD2. This CDR3 region has 18 residues. CDR1 is MNHEY, CDR2 SMNVEV, per germline (reference sequence). The V gene end was trimmed by 1 base and the J gene end by 1 base; junction bases not matched to a gene: 5. The CDR3 nucleotides read TGTGCCAGCAGTTTATTGGGACTAGCGGGAGGATATTCCTACGAGCAGTACTTC. Its translation: CASSLLGLAGGYSYEQYF.